Shown below are 23 T cell receptor beta chains from a single sample sequenced in a study of post-analysis software for immune sequencing data. Study-wide results and limits: Roughly five TRBV segments were significantly more frequent in patients than in controls. TRBV5-6, TRBV5-1 and TRBV20-1 were among these segments.

TCR beta libraries were prepared from cDNA with unique molecular identifiers. One entry per CDR3 protein results from TCRdb running MiXCR on the PCR reads. The sample holds roughly 400,000 distinct CDR3 sequences, approximately 38% seen once. These TCRs' antigens remain unknown. Sequencing was performed on blood. The receptors stem from a girl aged 2-9 years with multiple sclerosis.

V usage is TRBV20-1 and J usage is TRBJ2-7; D gene ambiguous. The germline V gene encodes CDR1 DFQATT and CDR2 SNEGSKA (reference sequence). V was shortened by 3 bases and J by 0 bases, with 12 bases between the two germline ends. This CDR3 comprises 14 residues. The CDR3 is CSASPGSSSYEQYF. The DNA of the CDR3 is TGCAGTGCTAGCCCTGGCAGTAGCTCCTACGAGCAGTACTTC.

The table lists this clonotype with a few counts. This chain links TRBV6-5 with TRBJ2-7; D uncertain. This CDR3 comprises 11 residues. Trimming shortened V by 5 bases and J by 6 bases, and 8 bases separated the two germline ends. Looked up from germline, CDR1 is MNHEY and CDR2 is SVGAGI. The CDR3 region is CASSIGGEQYF. In nucleotides, the CDR3 is TGTGCCAGCAGTATTGGTGGCGAGCAGTACTTC.

Concerning this clonotype: At one boundary the junction diverges from the germline segment, which might be a read error. The V call is TRBV28, the J call TRBJ2-5, with TRBD2 matching over 12 bases. CDR3 length: 15 residues. The V gene's germline CDR1 is MDHEN and CDR2 SYDVKM. DNA of the CDR3: TGTGCCAGCAGTCTACTAGCGGGGGGCAAAGAGGCCCAGTACTTC. Translated: CASSLLAGGKEAQYF.

This clonotype was observed a few times. The chain recombines TRBV4-3 with TRBJ2-7; possibly TRBD1 for D (6 bases). Between the trimmed V and J ends, which lost 2 bases and 7 bases, there was a span of 18 bases. Germline CDR1 reads LGHNA; CDR2 reads YSLEER. The CDR3 spans 15 residues. The CDR3 reads CASSQRQETYNEQYF. CDR3 DNA sequence: TGCGCCAGCAGCCAACGACAGGAGACCTACAATGAGCAGTACTTC.

This CDR3 is CASSSTWGHTQYF. The CDR3 nucleotides read TGTGCCAGCAGTTCTACGTGGGGCCATACGCAGTATTTT. The chain recombines TRBV6-5 with TRBJ2-3, with TRBD1 as a possible D gene (5 bases). Germline CDR1 and CDR2: MNHEY and SVGAGI. The ends were cut back, 4 bases at V and 7 bases at J, with 12 bases in the middle. The CDR3 runs to 13 residues.

The chain carries TRBV4-3 and TRBJ2-5; D may be TRBD1 or TRBD2 (5 bases each). The DNA end is more similar to TRBJ2-7, so the J call may be wrong. In germline, CDR1 is LGHNA, CDR2 YSLEER. There are 16 residues in the CDR3. This CDR3 is CASSQGGKGRTYEQYF. DNA of the CDR3: TGCGCCAGCAGCCAAGGGGGGAAGGGGCGGACCTACGAGCAGTACTTC.

This chain uses TRBV29-1 with TRBJ1-1; TRBD1 might be the D (5 bases). Germline CDR1 SQVTM, CDR2 ANQGSEA. Trimming left V 4 bases short and J 4 bases short, with 10 bases between. This CDR3 contains 12 residues. CDR3 in DNA: TGCAGCGTTGCGAGAGGGACCACTGAAGCTTTCTTT. It is translated as CSVARGTTEAFF.

The chain carries TRBV3-1 and TRBJ1-3; 7 bases are shared with TRBD1. Germline values: CDR1 LGHDT, CDR2 YNNKEL (reference sequence). CDR3 length equals 18 residues. Trimming removed 0 bases from V and 0 bases from J; junction bases left unmatched: 8. CDR3 in DNA: TGTGCCAGCAGCCAAGACGTCTGGACAGGAGCCTCTGGAAACACCATATATTTT. It codes for CASSQDVWTGASGNTIYF.

This chain joins TRBV4-2 and TRBJ2-2; no definite D call. CDR1 is LGHNA and CDR2 is YNFKEQ in the germline V gene. V was clipped by 0 bases and J by 4 bases, with 15 bases between them. The CDR3 contains 17 residues. CDR3 in amino acids: CASSQEGYGNPTGELFF. In DNA form, the CDR3 reads TGTGCCAGCAGCCAAGAAGGGTACGGAAACCCCACCGGGGAGCTGTTTTTT.

This clonotype was seen a handful of times. The rearrangement joins TRBV20-1 to TRBJ2-7; 12 bases are a match to TRBD2. This CDR3 has 15 amino acids. Germline V lookup: CDR1 DFQATT, CDR2 SNEGSKA (reference sequence). J lost 1 base, V lost 3 bases, and 4 bases had no gene match. The CDR3 sequence: CSASSLAGGSYEQYF. The CDR3 bases are TGCAGTGCTAGTTCACTAGCGGGGGGTTCCTACGAGCAGTACTTC.

The genes are TRBV4-3 and TRBJ1-2, with D uncertain. The CDR3 length is 15 residues. The V end lost 1 base, the J end lost 3 bases, and 12 bases lay between the germline ends. The germline V gene has CDR1 LGHNA and CDR2 YSLEER. CDR3 residues: CASSQVGGPDYGYTF. DNA for the CDR3: TGCGCCAGCAGCCAAGTCGGAGGGCCGGACTATGGCTACACCTTC.

This clonotype was counted only a few times. The J gene is TRBJ2-7, the V gene TRBV28, with D unresolved. There are 13 residues in the CDR3. Germline values: CDR1 MDHEN, CDR2 SYDVKM. V lost 2 bases, J lost 0 bases, and 5 bases lay in between. The CDR3 region is CASSLIASYEQYF. DNA of the CDR3: TGTGCCAGCAGTTTAATAGCCTCCTACGAGCAGTACTTC.

The table lists this clonotype with many counts. The V call is TRBV29-1, the J call TRBJ2-3; D gene ambiguous. Germline V gene sequence: CDR1 SQVTM, CDR2 ANQGSEA. V lost 2 bases and J 0 bases, leaving 9 bases between the germline ends. There are 14 residues in the CDR3. DNA for the CDR3: TGCAGCGTTGAAAGAACAACTAGCACAGATACGCAGTATTTT. It encodes CSVERTTSTDTQYF.

The chain is built from TRBV6-5 and TRBJ1-4; unclear D gene. In germline, CDR1 is MNHEY, CDR2 SVGAGI. V lost 0 bases to trimming and J lost 5 bases, with 10 bases between them. The CDR3 has 15 amino acids. The CDR3 here is CASSYSGDINEKLFF. CDR3 DNA: TGTGCCAGCAGTTACTCGGGCGACATCAATGAAAAACTGTTTTTT.

This chain uses TRBV20-1 with TRBJ2-7, with D possibly being TRBD2 (7 bases). Germline CDR1 reads DFQATT; CDR2 reads SNEGSKA (reference sequence). V lost 3 bases and J lost 0, with 12 bases in between. The CDR3 covers 14 residues. CDR3 sequence reads: CSARYGGPSYEQYF. CDR3 DNA: TGCAGTGCTAGGTACGGGGGGCCCTCCTACGAGCAGTACTTC.

The chain combines TRBV7-9 with TRBJ1-2; D unresolved. The V gene's germline CDR1 is SEHNR and CDR2 FQNEAQ (reference sequence). The CDR3 has 12 residues. The V end was cut by 5 bases, the J end by 8 bases, with 12 bases between. CDR3 amino acids: CASSGGPVGYTF. CDR3 DNA: TGTGCCAGCAGCGGCGGCCCCGTAGGCTACACCTTC. The variable domain in full, with the rest retrieved from reference TRBV7-9 and TRBJ1-2, is DTGVSQNPRHKITKRGQNVTFRCDPISEHNRLYWYRQTLGQGPEFLTYFQNEAQLEKSRLLSDRFSAERPKGSFSTLEIQRTEQGDSAMYLCASSGGPVGYTFGSGTRLTVV.

This clonotype was picked up a small number of times. This chain uses TRBV7-3 with TRBJ2-6; D possibly corresponds to TRBD1 (6 bases). V shed 5 bases and J shed 0 bases, with 14 bases lying between them. The CDR3 sequence is 17 residues long. Germline values: CDR1 SGHTA, CDR2 FQGTGA. CDR3 sequence: CASSKRDTSSGANVLTF. The CDR3 DNA reads as TGTGCCAGCAGCAAAAGGGACACCAGCTCTGGGGCCAACGTCCTGACTTTC. The full variable domain, completed using reference TRBV7-3 and TRBJ2-6, is GAGVSQTPSNKVTEKGKYVELRCDPISGHTALYWYRQSLGQGPEFLIYFQGTGAADDSGLPNDRFFAVRPEGSVSTLKIQRTERGDSAVYLCASSKRDTSSGANVLTFGAGSRLTVL.

The rearrangement joins TRBV9 to TRBJ1-2, with D maybe TRBD1 (5 bases). The germline gives CDR1 SGDLS, CDR2 YYNGEE. Trimming took off 0 bases at V and 8 bases at J, with 14 bases between the two ends. CDR3 length: 14 amino acids. The CDR3 reads CASSVELGREGYTF. CDR3 in DNA: TGTGCCAGCAGCGTAGAGCTGGGGCGGGAAGGCTACACCTTC.

The chain joins TRBV5-1 to TRBJ1-5; D might be TRBD1 (5 bases). The CDR3 covers 14 residues. Deletions cut 1 base from V and 7 bases from J, with 12 bases between. Germline loops: CDR1 SGHRS, CDR2 YFSETQ. The CDR3 DNA is TGCGCCAGCAGCTTGATAACAGGAGGCCAGCCCCAGCATTTT. Amino acid sequence: CASSLITGGQPQHF.

J is TRBJ2-3 and V is TRBV12-3 or TRBV12-4, with a possible D match to TRBD1 (6 bases). The CDR3 contains 14 residues. V was pared by 6 bases and J by 4 bases, with 14 bases between. CDR3 nucleotides: TGTGCCAGCAGCCCTCCCGCAGGGGCAGATACGCAGTATTTT. Translating gives CASSPPAGADTQYF.

This clonotype has a handful of counts. The V and J genes are TRBV5-1 and TRBJ2-7; 11 nucleotides agree with TRBD2. The CDR3 is 15 residues long. V was pared by 4 bases and J by 3 bases, with 6 bases of the junction left unmatched. Germline V lookup: CDR1 SGHRS, CDR2 YFSETQ. The CDR3, as DNA: TGCGCCAGCAGCGGTGGGACTAGCGGTTTCTACGAGCAGTACTTC. This sequence encodes CASSGGTSGFYEQYF.

The chain is built from TRBV7-2 and TRBJ1-5; D unclear. The CDR3 loop spans 12 amino acids. Trimming shortened V by 5 bases and J by 1 base, and 3 bases separated the two germline ends. CDR1 and CDR2 from the germline V gene are SGHTA and FQGNSA. The CDR3 region is CASSISNQPQHF. In DNA form, the CDR3 reads TGTGCCAGCAGCATAAGCAATCAGCCCCAGCATTTT.

The chain recombines TRBV5-5 with TRBJ2-7; unclear D gene. This CDR3 is 12 amino acids long. The germline V gene has CDR1 SGHKS and CDR2 YYEKEE (reference sequence). Trimming stripped 0 bases from V and 2 bases from J, with 3 bases between. The CDR3 DNA sequence: TGTGCCAGCAGCTTGGCCGCCTACGAGCAGTACTTC. Protein product: CASSLAAYEQYF.